These 17 T cell receptor beta chains share one sample of origin, sequenced in a study of Ad26.COV2.S vaccination and SARS-CoV-2 variants. Generated by immunoSEQ multiplex PCR, the TCRdb table keeps only in-frame clones and is missing some. This sample has about 180,000 clones, with 87% found just once. This material consisted of peripheral blood, taken after recovery from COVID-19. All receptors derive from a human donor who had recovered from COVID-19.

V and J are TRBV11-1 and TRBJ2-5; the D is unclear. Deletions cut 6 bases from V and 2 bases from J, with 10 bases between. The CDR3 totals 13 residues. The germline V gene has CDR1 SGHAT and CDR2 FQDESV (reference sequence). Written as DNA, the CDR3 is TGTGCCAGCAGTTACCCGTCTCAAGAGACCCAGTACTTC. The encoded protein is CASSYPSQETQYF.

J is TRBJ2-1 and V is TRBV7-9, with D possibly being TRBD2 (5 bases). The CDR3 consists of 14 residues. In germline, CDR1 is SEHNR, CDR2 FQNEAQ (reference sequence). The V end lost 1 base, the J end lost 6 bases, and 10 bases lay between the germline ends. For the CDR3, the DNA is TGTGCCAGCAGCTTAGTAAGGGCGGGCAATGAGCAGTTCTTC. It codes for CASSLVRAGNEQFF.

The chain links TRBV6-1 to TRBJ2-3; no firm D call. The V end lost 1 base, the J end lost 2 bases, and 10 bases lay between the germline ends. This CDR3 is 15 amino acids long. Germline CDR1 is MNHNS and CDR2 is SASEGT. The CDR3 protein is CASSEEAQNTDTQYF. As DNA, the CDR3 is TGTGCCAGCAGTGAAGAGGCCCAGAACACAGATACGCAGTATTTT.

This chain uses TRBV6-5 with TRBJ1-2; D is perhaps TRBD1 (5 bases). V lost 6 bases to trimming and J lost 0 bases, with 14 bases between them. Germline V CDR1 and CDR2: MNHEY, SVGAGI. The CDR3 consists of 15 residues. CDR3 protein: CASRGVRGTNYGYTF. The DNA for the CDR3 is TGTGCCAGCAGGGGGGTTAGGGGTACTAACTATGGCTACACCTTC.

Worth noting for this clone: Other DNA sequences in the sample encode the same CDR3. CDR3: CSVRRQTNTGELFF. In DNA form, the CDR3 reads TGCAGCGTCCGTAGACAGACGAACACCGGGGAGCTGTTTTTT. V is TRBV29-1 and J is TRBJ2-2, with D possibly matching TRBD1 (5 bases). The CDR3 has 14 residues. Trimming removed 6 bases at V and 0 bases at J, with 11 bases between. The germline V gene has CDR1 SQVTM and CDR2 ANQGSEA.

The chain has TRBV2 and TRBJ2-1; 9 bases agree with TRBD1. V lost 9 bases, J lost 7 bases, and 13 bases stayed unmatched. The CDR3 covers 15 residues. Germline lookup yields CDR1 SNHLY and CDR2 FYNNEI. DNA of the CDR3: TGTGCCAGGACCGGCCGGGACAGGGAGTCAAATGAGCAGTTCTTC. This codes for CARTGRDRESNEQFF.

V gene TRBV6-1 combines with J gene TRBJ2-2; 10 nucleotides match TRBD2. With 4 bases clipped from V and 4 bases from J, the junction kept 0 bases outside the gene matches. The CDR3 runs 14 residues. Germline CDR1 is MNHNS and CDR2 is SASEGT. The DNA for the CDR3 is TGTGCCAGCAGTGGGACTAGCGGCACCGGGGAGCTGTTTTTT. Protein sequence: CASSGTSGTGELFF.

The rearrangement uses TRBV7-9 and TRBJ2-5; D not resolved. Trimming shortened V by 1 base and J by 1 base, and 7 bases separated the two germline ends. Germline V gene data show CDR1 as SEHNR and CDR2 as FQNEAQ (reference sequence). This CDR3 spans 14 amino acids. The CDR3 nucleotides read TGTGCCAGCAGCTTAGAGGCCAGCCAAGAGACCCAGTACTTC. Its translation: CASSLEASQETQYF.

The chain carries TRBV3-1 (or the pseudogene TRBV3-2) and TRBJ2-7; 9 nucleotides agree with TRBD1. Germline V CDR1 and CDR2: LGHDT, YNNKEL (reference sequence). The junction had 9 bases not matched to a gene; V was cut back by 0 bases and J by 6 bases. There are 16 residues in the CDR3. The CDR3 sequence: CASSQDLGTGGTEQYF. CDR3 nucleotide sequence: TGTGCCAGCAGCCAAGACTTAGGTACAGGGGGCACCGAGCAGTACTTC.

This chain connects TRBV9 to TRBJ2-1, with 12 bases lining up with TRBD1. Looked up from germline, CDR1 is SGDLS and CDR2 is YYNGEE. CDR3 length equals 21 residues. The V gene end was trimmed by 0 bases and the J gene end by 10 bases; junction bases not matched to a gene: 23. The CDR3 bases are TGTGCCAGCAGCGTAGGCTTGGGGACCGGGACAGGGGGCCTCGGGATGGGCGAGCAGTTCTTC. Translating it yields CASSVGLGTGTGGLGMGEQFF.

This sequence joins TRBV7-8 and TRBJ2-7; D possibly corresponds to TRBD1 (5 bases). Trimming took off 1 base at V and 7 bases at J, with 11 bases between the two ends. The germline V gene encodes CDR1 SGHVS and CDR2 FQNEAQ. The CDR3 extends over 13 amino acids. The DNA of the CDR3 is TGTGCCAGCAGCTTAGGCAGGGTTGGGGAGCAGTACTTC. This sequence encodes CASSLGRVGEQYF.

This chain connects TRBV15 to TRBJ2-1, with TRBD2 as a possible D gene (5 bases). CDR3 length equals 16 residues. Deletions cut 1 base from V and 4 bases from J, with 14 bases between. Germline V gives CDR1 LNHNV, CDR2 YYDKDF (reference sequence). The CDR3 sequence is CATSRGERRFYNEQFF. CDR3 nucleotide sequence: TGTGCCACCAGCAGAGGGGAGCGAAGATTTTACAATGAGCAGTTCTTC. Drawing the rest from reference TRBV15 and TRBJ2-1, the complete variable domain is DAMVIQNPRYQVTQFGKPVTLSCSQTLNHNVMYWYQQKSSQAPKLLFHYYDKDFNNEADTPDNFQSRRPNTSFCFLDIRSPGLGDTAMYLCATSRGERRFYNEQFFGPGTRLTVL.

This sequence joins TRBV3-1 (or the pseudogene TRBV3-2) and TRBJ2-3; D ambiguous. The CDR3 runs to 12 residues. The V end was cut by 2 bases, the J end by 7 bases, with 7 bases between. Germline lookup yields CDR1 LGHDT and CDR2 YNNKEL (reference sequence). The CDR3 region is CASSQRQYTQYF. CDR3 nucleotides: TGTGCCAGCAGCCAAAGGCAATATACGCAGTATTTT.

The count of this clone is one. The chain links TRBV6-5 to TRBJ2-7; the match to TRBD1 covers 8 bases. The CDR3 sequence is 14 residues long. CDR1 MNHEY and CDR2 SVGAGI come from the germline V gene. With V trimmed by 7 bases and J by 0 bases, 5 bases remained unmatched. CDR3 in DNA: TGTGCCAGCACCGGACAGGGAAGCTCCTACGAGCAGTACTTC. Residues: CASTGQGSSYEQYF.

This clone appeared a few times. The CDR3 nucleotides read TGTGCCAGCATCTCCGGGACTAGCGAAATCGGGGAGCTGTTTTTT. It translates to CASISGTSEIGELFF. V is TRBV28 and J is TRBJ2-2; TRBD2 aligns across 10 bases. The CDR3 covers 15 residues. The J segment lost 7 bases and the V segment lost 7 bases, leaving 9 bases of the junction unmatched. Germline CDR1 is MDHEN and CDR2 is SYDVKM.

The chain combines TRBV29-1 with TRBJ1-2; tentative D call: TRBD1 (5 bases). Germline CDR1 and CDR2: SQVTM and ANQGSEA. CDR3 length: 15 amino acids. Trimming left V 6 bases short and J 3 bases short, with 20 bases between. Here the CDR3 reads CSVLHPGSGYYGYTF. CDR3 sequence (DNA): TGCAGCGTCCTTCACCCAGGGTCAGGGTACTATGGCTACACCTTC.

This clone was recorded once. The gene calls are TRBV6-2 or TRBV6-3 and TRBJ2-3, with TRBD2 matching over 11 bases. The CDR3 has 23 amino acids. The junction had 26 bases not matched to a gene; V was cut back by 6 bases and J by 0 bases. The germline CDR1 and CDR2 sequences are MNHEY and SVGEGT. The CDR3, as DNA: TGTGCCAGCAGCCGAATAAGACCGATGACTAGCGGGGTTACCGGACTTAGCACAGATACGCAGTATTTT. This encodes CASSRIRPMTSGVTGLSTDTQYF.